Listed here are 4 T cell receptor beta chains from one sample, sequenced in a study of Ad26.COV2.S vaccination and SARS-CoV-2 variants. Described treatment: some 20 received Ad26.COV2.S at low or high dose, single or two shots; roughly five received placebo; per-sample allocation not given. After the first vaccine or placebo injection, samples were drawn on day 63. Generated by immunoSEQ multiplex PCR, the TCRdb table keeps only in-frame clones and is missing some. The table lists 430,000 or so clones, 89% of them singletons. Sequencing was performed on peripheral blood, taken in a trial of Ad26.COV2.S vaccine versus placebo. The receptors shown here come from a person aged 18-65 years who received the Ad26.COV2.S COVID-19 vaccine or a placebo.

The chain uses TRBV4-1 and TRBJ1-2, with a weak D call TRBD1 (6 bases). This CDR3 is 14 amino acids long. The germline V and J ends were trimmed by 0 bases and 4 bases, with 9 bases remaining between them. Germline V gene sequence: CDR1 MGHRA, CDR2 YSYEKL. CDR3 region: CASSQERGVYGYTF. The CDR3 region has the DNA TGCGCCAGCAGCCAAGAAAGGGGGGTCTATGGCTACACCTTC.

This clone showed up just a few times. This chain joins TRBV30 and TRBJ1-1; D is possibly TRBD1 (5 bases). The V gene's germline CDR1 is GTSNPN and CDR2 SVGIG (reference sequence). This CDR3 has 14 residues. V dropped 1 base and J dropped 3 bases, with 12 bases sitting between them. CDR3 sequence (DNA): TGTGCCTGGAGTGGAACGCAGGGATACACTGAAGCTTTCTTT. It specifies CAWSGTQGYTEAFF.

In this sample, this clone turned up once. V is TRBV19 and J is TRBJ2-7; D may correspond to TRBD1 or TRBD2 (5 bases each). The CDR3 loop spans 15 amino acids. Trimming pared 4 bases from V and 1 base from J, leaving 14 bases between. Germline-derived CDR1 and CDR2 are LNHDA and SQIVND (reference sequence). The CDR3 loop reads CASSTAGTESYEQYF. The CDR3 DNA is TGTGCCAGTAGTACCGCCGGGACGGAATCCTACGAGCAGTACTTC.

This chain joins TRBV19 and TRBJ2-1; D possibly matches TRBD1 or TRBD2 (5 bases each). The length of the CDR3 is 14 residues. V was cut by 3 bases and J by 5 bases, with 11 bases left in between. CDR1 is LNHDA, CDR2 SQIVND, per germline (reference sequence). CDR3 coding DNA: TGTGCCAGTAGTATCCGGGACGGCGACAATGAGCAGTTCTTC. Its protein is CASSIRDGDNEQFF.